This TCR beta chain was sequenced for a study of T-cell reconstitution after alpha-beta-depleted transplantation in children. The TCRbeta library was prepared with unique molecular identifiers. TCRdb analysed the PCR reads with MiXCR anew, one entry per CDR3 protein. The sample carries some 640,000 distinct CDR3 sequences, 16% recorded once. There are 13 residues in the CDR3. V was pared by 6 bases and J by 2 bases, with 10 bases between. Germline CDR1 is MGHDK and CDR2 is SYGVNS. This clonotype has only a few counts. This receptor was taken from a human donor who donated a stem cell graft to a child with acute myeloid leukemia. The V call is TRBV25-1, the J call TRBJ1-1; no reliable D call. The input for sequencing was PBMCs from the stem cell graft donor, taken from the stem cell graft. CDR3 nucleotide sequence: TGTGCCAGCAGAAAAACCGACAACACTGAAGCTTTCTTT. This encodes CASRKTDNTEAFF.